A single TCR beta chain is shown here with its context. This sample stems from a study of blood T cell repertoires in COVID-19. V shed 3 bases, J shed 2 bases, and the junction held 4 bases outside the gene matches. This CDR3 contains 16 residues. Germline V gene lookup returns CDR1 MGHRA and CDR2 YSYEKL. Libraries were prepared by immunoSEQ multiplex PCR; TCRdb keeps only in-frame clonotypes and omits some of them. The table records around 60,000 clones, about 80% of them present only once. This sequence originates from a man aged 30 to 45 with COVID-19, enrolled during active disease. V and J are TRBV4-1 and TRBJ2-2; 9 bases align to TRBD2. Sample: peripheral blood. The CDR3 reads CASSQRGGDNTGELFF. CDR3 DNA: TGCGCCAGCAGCCAGCGGGGGGGCGATAACACCGGGGAGCTGTTTTTT.